This TCR beta chain derives from a study of blood T cell repertoires in COVID-19. Here immunoSEQ multiplex PCR was the method, and the copy in TCRdb shows in-frame clones only, minus some. The data contain 75,000 to 95,000 clones, 90% of them singletons. Germline CDR1 SGHTA, CDR2 FQGNSA. The V and J ends lost 1 base and 3 bases, in that order; junction bases with no gene match: 5. The CDR3 runs 15 residues. Sequencing input: peripheral blood. The TCR sequence derives from a man aged 55 to 70 with acute or convalescent COVID-19. The rearrangement uses TRBV7-2 and TRBJ2-7; 8 bases fit TRBD1. Here the CDR3 DNA reads TGTGCCAGCAGCTTAGTACAGGGGGGAAGCTACGAGCAGTACTTC. This encodes CASSLVQGGSYEQYF.